The 32 T cell receptor beta chains in this list originate from one sample, sequenced in a study of T-cell memory formation after mild COVID-19. TCRdb reprocessed the 5' RACE reads with MiXCR, giving one entry per CDR3 protein. The table has 350,000 to 500,000 distinct CDR3 sequences, 15% to 20% seen once. The sample consisted of PBMCs or a T cell subset sorted from them (not recorded which). These receptors all stem from a man between 18 and 29 years old who had mild COVID-19 (a few samples of this study predate the infection). Cell type and time point are not known.

This clonotype was seen only a few times. This chain uses TRBV11-2 with TRBJ2-5; 12 bases align to TRBD1. Trimming at V came to 3 bases and at J to 1 base, leaving 9 bases not matched to a gene. This CDR3 is built from 18 residues. Germline V CDR1 and CDR2: SGHAT, FQNNGV. The CDR3 DNA sequence: TGTGCCAGCAGCTTTCCCCGGGACAGGGGGCGCCTCCAAGAGACCCAGTACTTC. Residues: CASSFPRDRGRLQETQYF.

This clonotype has only a few counts. The chain employs TRBV4-1 and TRBJ2-7; 8 positions agree with TRBD1. Germline trimming cut 4 bases from V and 3 bases from J; bases unmatched to any gene: 8. This CDR3 comprises 15 residues. Germline V lookup: CDR1 MGHRA, CDR2 YSYEKL. The CDR3 region has the DNA TGCGCCAGCAGCCTCGACAGGACAGGGCTCTACGAGCAGTACTTC. Translated, it gives CASSLDRTGLYEQYF.

This clonotype has at least ten counts. The rearrangement joins TRBV27 to TRBJ1-1; a possible D gene is TRBD1 (6 bases). The CDR3 length is 15 residues. The germline V and J ends were trimmed by 5 bases and 3 bases, with 16 bases remaining between them. Germline CDR1 is MNHEY and CDR2 is SMNVEV (reference sequence). As DNA, the CDR3 is TGTGCCAGCAGTCGAGGGGGACGGGGGGACACTGAAGCTTTCTTT. It yields the protein CASSRGGRGDTEAFF.

The chain has TRBV7-2 and TRBJ2-1; D is ambiguous. In germline, CDR1 is SGHTA, CDR2 FQGNSA. The CDR3 totals 15 residues. Trimming removed 4 bases at V and 0 bases at J, with 10 bases between. In nucleotides, the CDR3 is TGTGCCAGCAGCTCCGACCTGAGCTCCTACAATGAGCAGTTCTTC. This translates into CASSSDLSSYNEQFF.

This clonotype was counted at least ten times. The chain recombines TRBV5-4 with TRBJ2-5; D call uncertain. The V and J ends lost 0 bases and 3 bases respectively, with 6 bases between them. CDR1 and CDR2 (germline): SGHNT, YYREEE (reference sequence). This CDR3 contains 13 residues. CDR3 residues: CASSLAWEETQYF. CDR3 in DNA: TGTGCCAGCAGCTTGGCCTGGGAAGAGACCCAGTACTTC.

This clonotype was counted a few times. V gene TRBV12-3 or TRBV12-4 combines with J gene TRBJ1-3; D is ambiguous. The V end was cut by 3 bases, the J end by 4 bases, with 7 bases between. The CDR3 sequence is 13 residues long. The CDR3 protein is CASSFYPGNTIYF. The CDR3 DNA is TGTGCCAGCAGTTTCTATCCAGGAAACACCATATATTTT.

V is TRBV7-2 and J is TRBJ2-1; the D call may be TRBD1 or TRBD2 (6 bases each). CDR3 length: 14 amino acids. V was pared by 5 bases and J by 6 bases, with 14 bases between. Per the germline V gene, CDR1 is SGHTA and CDR2 is FQGNSA. CDR3 residues: CASSMDGGRNEQFF. The CDR3, as DNA: TGTGCCAGCAGCATGGACGGGGGCCGCAATGAGCAGTTCTTC.

Details on this clonotype: The germline gene is not matched at one end of the junction; a read error may be the cause. CDR3 amino acids: CASSNSGTGGRETQYF. DNA for the CDR3: TGTGCCAGCAGTAACTCCGGGACAGGGGGCCGAGAGACCCAGTACTTC. The V call is TRBV6-5, the J call TRBJ2-5, with 12 bases aligning to TRBD1. Germline V gives CDR1 MNHEY, CDR2 SVGAGI. The CDR3 runs to 16 residues.

The V call is TRBV5-4, the J call TRBJ2-2; D might be TRBD1 or TRBD2, each matching 6 bases. The CDR3 covers 16 residues. Deletions cut 1 base from V and 2 bases from J, with 12 bases between. Germline-derived CDR1 and CDR2 are SGHNT and YYREEE (reference sequence). CDR3 DNA sequence: TGTGCCAGCAGCTTGTCGAGGGGGACTAACACCGGGGAGCTGTTTTTT. Residues: CASSLSRGTNTGELFF.

This chain uses TRBV12-3 or TRBV12-4 with TRBJ1-3; D possibly corresponds to TRBD1 (6 bases). This CDR3 spans 13 amino acids. Trimming stripped 6 bases from V and 8 bases from J, with 14 bases between. CDR3 in amino acids: CASSPDGGHTIYF. CDR3 sequence (DNA): TGTGCCAGCAGCCCAGATGGGGGGCACACCATATATTTT.

This chain joins TRBV7-8 and TRBJ2-7; possible D gene TRBD1, 5 bases. This CDR3 region has 14 residues. Germline CDR1 is SGHVS and CDR2 is FQNEAQ. The V and J ends lost 1 base and 3 bases respectively, with 10 bases between them. This CDR3 reads CASSLGDRIYEQYV. In DNA, the CDR3 is TGTGCCAGCAGCTTAGGTGACAGAATCTACGAGCAGTACGTC.

This clonotype was seen a few times. The chain carries TRBV5-1 and TRBJ1-4; D gene unclear. V dropped 0 bases and J dropped 7 bases, with 10 bases sitting between them. The length of the CDR3 is 14 residues. The V gene's germline CDR1 is SGHRS and CDR2 YFSETQ. CDR3 sequence (DNA): TGCGCCAGCAGCTTGGATGGAACAGCTGAAAAACTGTTTTTT. Translation gives CASSLDGTAEKLFF.

This clonotype was detected only a few times. The rearrangement uses TRBV7-9 and TRBJ2-3; D uncertain. Trimming took 2 bases from V and 0 from J, leaving 9 bases between them. This CDR3 contains 15 residues. Germline V gives CDR1 SEHNR, CDR2 FQNEAQ (reference sequence). The CDR3 DNA sequence: TGTGCCAGCAGCTTAATTTCCGGCAGCACAGATACGCAGTATTTT. Amino acids: CASSLISGSTDTQYF.

The chain recombines TRBV7-3 with TRBJ1-2; TRBD1 agrees at 8 bases. V shed 5 bases, J shed 7 bases, and the junction held 6 bases outside the gene matches. Germline V CDR1 and CDR2: SGHTA, FQGTGA. This CDR3 is 13 amino acids long. CDR3 amino acids: CASSPRTGSGYTF. CDR3 nucleotide sequence: TGTGCCAGCAGCCCCCGGACAGGGAGTGGCTACACCTTC.

This clonotype has at least ten counts. The V and J genes are TRBV28 and TRBJ2-7, with D tentatively TRBD1 (6 bases). There are 14 residues in the CDR3. CDR1 and CDR2 (germline): MDHEN, SYDVKM. Trimming took off 4 bases at V and 3 bases at J, with 13 bases between the two ends. The CDR3 loop is CASSSPIQGYEQYF. In DNA, the CDR3 is TGTGCCAGCAGTTCCCCCATACAGGGCTACGAGCAGTACTTC.

The chain carries TRBV27 and TRBJ2-5, with 11 bases that match TRBD1. The CDR3 contains 16 residues. The germline V gene encodes CDR1 MNHEY and CDR2 SMNVEV (reference sequence). Germline trimming cut 5 bases from V and 5 bases from J; bases unmatched to any gene: 10. CDR3 nucleotide sequence: TGTGCCAGCAGTCCTGGGACAGGGGGATTTTATGAGACCCAGTACTTC. Its protein product is CASSPGTGGFYETQYF.

V and J are TRBV30 and TRBJ1-2, with 7 nucleotides matching TRBD1. Unmatched junction bases numbered 8, after V lost 5 bases and J lost 8 bases. This CDR3 is built from 12 residues. The V gene's germline CDR1 is GTSNPN and CDR2 SVGIG (reference sequence). For the CDR3, the DNA is TGTGCCTGGGTCGGGACAGCCTCCGGCTACACCTTC. This gives the protein CAWVGTASGYTF.

This clonotype was seen a handful of times. The rearrangement uses TRBV29-1 and TRBJ2-2; D unresolved. This CDR3 is built from 13 residues. Germline V CDR1 and CDR2: SQVTM, ANQGSEA. V was clipped by 7 bases and J by 4 bases, with 13 bases between them. The CDR3 is CSAGSVGTGELFF. Here the CDR3 DNA reads TGCAGCGCCGGCAGTGTTGGCACCGGGGAGCTGTTTTTT.

There are a few counts of this clonotype. The chain links TRBV12-3 or TRBV12-4 to TRBJ1-1; tentative D call: TRBD1 (5 bases). The CDR3 contains 13 residues. V lost 2 bases and J lost 8, with 12 bases in between. The CDR3 DNA sequence: TGTGCCAGCAGTTTATGGGGGTCTAACGAAGCTTTCTTT. It specifies CASSLWGSNEAFF.

This clonotype showed up many times. This chain uses TRBV5-6 with TRBJ2-3; D is undetermined. Trimming stripped 5 bases from V and 4 bases from J, with 11 bases between. The V gene's germline CDR1 is SGHDT and CDR2 YYEEEE. The length of the CDR3 is 13 residues. The CDR3 sequence: CASRRGVADTQYF. The CDR3 DNA sequence: TGTGCCAGCAGGCGAGGAGTAGCAGATACGCAGTATTTT.

The genes are TRBV20-1 and TRBJ1-4; 7 nucleotides align to TRBD1. Germline CDR1 is DFQATT and CDR2 is SNEGSKA (reference sequence). The CDR3 sequence is 14 residues long. V lost 6 bases and J lost 0; bases outside the gene matches: 4. The CDR3 bases are TGCAGTGCCGGGACAGCGGCAACTAATGAAAAACTGTTTTTT. Translation gives CSAGTAATNEKLFF.

This clonotype was detected only a few times. V usage is TRBV5-6 and J usage is TRBJ2-1; 12 bases line up with TRBD2. CDR3 length equals 14 residues. Germline loops: CDR1 SGHDT, CDR2 YYEEEE. Losses at the gene ends were 4 bases for V and 6 bases for J; bases not matched to a gene: 2. The CDR3 sequence is CASSLTSGSNEQFF. DNA for the CDR3: TGTGCCAGCAGCCTGACTAGCGGGAGCAATGAGCAGTTCTTC.

The rearrangement links TRBV7-9 to TRBJ2-2, with D perhaps TRBD2 (6 bases). Trimming took off 5 bases at V and 6 bases at J, with 16 bases between the two ends. The V gene's germline CDR1 is SEHNR and CDR2 FQNEAQ (reference sequence). The CDR3 runs to 15 residues. The CDR3 region has the DNA TGTGCCAGCAGCGACCGGGGGACCCGGGCCGGGGAGCTGTTTTTT. Amino acid sequence: CASSDRGTRAGELFF.

This rearrangement joins TRBV19 to TRBJ1-5, with TRBD1 as a possible D gene (5 bases). There are 16 residues in the CDR3. Germline CDR1 LNHDA, CDR2 SQIVND (reference sequence). The germline V and J ends were trimmed by 4 bases and 5 bases, with 18 bases remaining between them. CDR3 loop: CASSTAEAGGYQPQHF. The CDR3 nucleotides read TGTGCCAGTAGTACTGCGGAAGCGGGGGGGTATCAGCCCCAGCATTTT.

This clonotype was seen a few times. The genes are TRBV20-1 and TRBJ2-5; weak D call: TRBD2 (5 bases). CDR3 length: 13 amino acids. The germline V gene has CDR1 DFQATT and CDR2 SNEGSKA (reference sequence). V dropped 6 bases and J dropped 5 bases, with 16 bases sitting between them. CDR3 nucleotides: TGCAGTGCCTTCTACTTGAGAGGGGAGACCCAGTACTTC. The encoded protein is CSAFYLRGETQYF.

V usage is TRBV24-1 and J usage is TRBJ1-5; the D gene is possibly TRBD1 (5 bases). This CDR3 has 18 amino acids. Trimming cost V 3 bases and J 4 bases, with 21 bases left between them. Germline CDR1 reads KGHDR; CDR2 reads SFDVKD. The CDR3 is CATSDEAGTDIINQPQHF. CDR3 nucleotides: TGTGCCACCAGTGATGAGGCCGGGACCGATATAATAAATCAGCCCCAGCATTTT.

This clonotype was counted a few times. The chain couples TRBV6-5 to TRBJ2-1; 7 nucleotides match TRBD1. The CDR3 covers 15 residues. Germline-derived CDR1 and CDR2 are MNHEY and SVGAGI. V lost 0 bases and J lost 3; bases outside the gene matches: 2. CDR3 in amino acids: CASSYSTGYYNEQFF. Written as DNA, the CDR3 is TGTGCCAGCAGTTACTCGACAGGGTACTACAATGAGCAGTTCTTC.

This clonotype was counted between two and nine times. V gene TRBV12-3 or TRBV12-4 combines with J gene TRBJ2-7; 10 positions match TRBD2. This CDR3 contains 15 residues. The trim removed 5 bases at V and 0 bases at J, leaving 4 bases unmatched. DNA of the CDR3: TGTGCCAGCAGTACTAGCGGGGAACACTCCTACGAGCAGTACTTC. It yields the protein CASSTSGEHSYEQYF.

The V call is TRBV5-1, the J call TRBJ2-2, with D uncertain. V lost 0 bases and J 2 bases, leaving 8 bases between the germline ends. This CDR3 contains 15 residues. The germline V gene has CDR1 SGHRS and CDR2 YFSETQ. Here the CDR3 reads CASSLGDFNTGELFF. The CDR3 DNA reads as TGCGCCAGCAGCTTGGGGGATTTTAACACCGGGGAGCTGTTTTTT.

This clonotype came up a few times. The gene calls are TRBV20-1 and TRBJ2-7; TRBD1 agrees at 8 bases. CDR3 size: 14 residues. After removal of 2 bases from V and 2 bases from J, the junction contained 5 bases not matched to a gene. CDR1 DFQATT and CDR2 SNEGSKA come from the germline V gene (reference sequence). The CDR3 coding sequence is TGCAGTGCTAGATCCGACAGGGGTCCCTACGAGCAGTACTTC. This sequence encodes CSARSDRGPYEQYF.

This rearrangement joins TRBV6-2 or TRBV6-3 to TRBJ2-5, with D uncertain. The length of the CDR3 is 13 residues. V shed 2 bases and J shed 9 bases, with 13 bases lying between them. The germline V gene encodes CDR1 MNHEY and CDR2 SVGEGT. The CDR3 bases are TGTGCCAGCAGTTACCTGGTGAATGGTGCCCAGTACTTC. This translates into CASSYLVNGAQYF.

This clonotype appeared a few times. This chain connects TRBV5-1 to TRBJ1-5; TRBD1 is a possible D gene (5 bases). The CDR3 has 13 amino acids. Between the trimmed V and J ends, which lost 7 bases and 5 bases, there was a span of 13 bases. CDR1 is SGHRS, CDR2 YFSETQ, per germline. CDR3 nucleotides: TGCGCCAGCTCGGCGGGGGGTGATCAGCCCCAGCATTTT. Amino acid sequence: CASSAGGDQPQHF.